These T cell receptor beta chains were read from a single sample in a study of blood T cell repertoires in COVID-19. TCRdb's table, derived via immunoSEQ multiplex PCR, lists solely in-frame clones and lacks some. The sample lists under 150,000 clones; about 85% were seen once. Sequencing input: peripheral blood. The receptor source for this set is a man aged 40-55 years with acute or convalescent COVID-19. CDR3s include the opening cysteine and the closing phenylalanine or tryptophan. A D gene is named only where the DNA matches it firmly. Some rows have no size entry. The others give once, few or many, or a class for an expanded clone.

D gene | J gene | V gene | clone size | CDR3 DNA | CDR3 protein
TRBD1 | TRBJ1-1 | TRBV7-8 | . | TGTGCCAGCAGCTTAAAGGGAACAAGGCGGGACAGGGGGCGGAACACTGAAGCTTTCTTT | CASSLKGTRRDRGRNTEAFF
. | TRBJ1-2 | TRBV3-1/TRBV3-2 | . | TGTGCCAGCAATACCCAGGGTAGTGGTGGCTACACCTTC | CASNTQGSGGYTF
. | TRBJ2-3 | TRBV5-4 | . | TGTGCCAGCAGCTCAGCAGGGCTAACAGATACGCAGTATTTT | CASSSAGLTDTQYF
. | TRBJ1-5 | TRBV6-6 | few | TGTGCCAGCAGTCGATATTCAGGGGTTTCTTATAATCAGCCCCAGCATTTT | CASSRYSGVSYNQPQHF
. | TRBJ1-2 | TRBV2 | . | TGTGCCAGCAGCCTGGAGGTGCCGGATGGCTACACCTTC | CASSLEVPDGYTF
. | TRBJ2-2 | TRBV7-3 | . | TGTGCCAGCAGCTTACCGGGTATCAGCGGGGAGCTGTTTTTT | CASSLPGISGELFF
. | TRBJ2-1 | TRBV3-1/TRBV3-2 | . | TGTGCCAGCAGCCAGACCGGGTCCGGTGAGCAGTTCTTC | CASSQTGSGEQFF
TRBD1 | TRBJ1-1 | TRBV27 | few | TGTGCCAGCAGTTTAGACAGGGGCGCGAGCACTGAAGCTTTCTTT | CASSLDRGASTEAFF
. | TRBJ1-5 | TRBV3-1/TRBV3-2 | once | TGTGCCAGCAGTTATAGTTACGGGACTCACGACGGGGAGCCCCAGCATTTT | CASSYSYGTHDGEPQHF
. | TRBJ2-6 | TRBV5-1 | . | TGCGCCAGCAGCTTGGGAGGGCGTGGGGCCAACGTCCTGACTTTC | CASSLGGRGANVLTF
TRBD1 | TRBJ1-1 | TRBV6-5 | . | TGTGCCAGCAGAAACAGGGGAAGGAGTGAAGCTTTCTTT | CASRNRGRSEAFF
. | TRBJ2-2 | TRBV7-3 | . | TGTGCCAGCAAAAAGGGTAGCGGGAACACCGGGGAGCTGTTTTTT | CASKKGSGNTGELFF
. | TRBJ2-3 | TRBV27 | . | TGTGCCAGCAGTTTGGGGAGACCCGCGGGACGAGGCACAGATACGCAGTATTTT | CASSLGRPAGRGTDTQYF
TRBD1 | TRBJ2-2 | TRBV7-9 | . | TGTGCCTACCTGGGACAGACAAACACCGGGGAGCTGTTTTTT | CAYLGQTNTGELFF
. | TRBJ1-3 | TRBV10-3 | . | TGTGCCATCAGTGTATCGGCGGGGGGGTCTGGAAACACCATATATTTT | CAISVSAGGSGNTIYF
. | TRBJ2-6 | TRBV7-3 | . | TGTGCCAGCAGCTTAACTCTAGCTCCGGGCTACTCTGGGGCCAACGTCCTGACTTTC | CASSLTLAPGYSGANVLTF
TRBD1 | TRBJ2-7 | TRBV10-3 | . | TGTGCCATCAGTGGGGACAGGGGGAGTTACGAGCAGTACTTC | CAISGDRGSYEQYF
. | TRBJ1-1 | TRBV12-3/TRBV12-4 | . | TGTGCCAGCAGTTTAGTCCAGAACACTGAAGCTTTCTTT | CASSLVQNTEAFF
TRBD2 | TRBJ2-7 | TRBV5-4 | few | TGTGCCAGCAGCGCTGGGACTAGCGCATCCTACGAGCAGTACTTC | CASSAGTSASYEQYF
TRBD1 | TRBJ1-3 | TRBV4-2 | . | TGTGCCAGCAGCGATCAACAGGGGACAGGAAACACCATATATTTT | CASSDQQGTGNTIYF
TRBD2 | TRBJ2-5 | TRBV15 | few | TGTGCCACCAGCAGAGATCAGGGTAGCGGGGGGGGAAAGACCCAGTACTTC | CATSRDQGSGGGKTQYF
. | TRBJ1-2 | TRBV3-1/TRBV3-2 | . | TGTGCCAGCAGCCGACCAGGGCTCCCTAACTATGGCTACACCTTC | CASSRPGLPNYGYTF
. | TRBJ1-6 | TRBV21-1 | . | TGTGCCAGCAGCACCCCACAGAGCTCCTATAATTCACCCCTCCACTTT | CASSTPQSSYNSPLHF
TRBD1 | TRBJ1-4 | TRBV6-2/TRBV6-3 | once | TGTGCCAGCAGTGACAGGGCCGCTGAAAAACTGTTTTTT | CASSDRAAEKLFF
. | TRBJ1-2 | TRBV2 | . | TGTGCCAGCAGCGGGGGCTATGGCTACACCTTC | CASSGGYGYTF
TRBD2 | TRBJ2-3 | TRBV9 | once | TGTGCCAGCAGCGTACTGGCGGGGGGGCTGGGCACAGATACGCAGTATTTT | CASSVLAGGLGTDTQYF
. | TRBJ2-1 | TRBV12-3/TRBV12-4 | . | TGTGCCAGCAGTTTAGCGCGGGTTGGGCAGTTCTTC | CASSLARVGQFF
. | TRBJ1-1 | TRBV29-1 | . | TGCAGCGTTGGTAAGACAGTGAACACTGAAGCTTTCTTT | CSVGKTVNTEAFF
. | TRBJ1-1 | TRBV12-3/TRBV12-4 | . | TGTGCCAGCAGTTTACGGGGGACGGGGGGAGCTTTCTTT | CASSLRGTGGAFF
TRBD2 | TRBJ2-7 | TRBV2 | . | TGTGCCAGCAGTTTAGTCTCCACTAGCGGCTCACAGCAGTACTTC | CASSLVSTSGSQQYF
. | TRBJ2-7 | TRBV27 | . | TGTGCCAGCAGTTTCTCGGGGGTCCCCTACGAGCAGTACTTC | CASSFSGVPYEQYF
TRBD1 | TRBJ2-1 | TRBV24-1 | . | TGTGCCACCAGTGATCTAAACACACGGACAGGGGGCTCGGGTGAGCAGTTCTTC | CATSDLNTRTGGSGEQFF
. | TRBJ2-3 | TRBV30 | . | TGTGCCTGGACTAGCACAGATACGCAGTATTTT | CAWTSTDTQYF
TRBD1 | TRBJ1-2 | TRBV10-3 | . | TGTGCCATCAGTGAGGGACAGGGGGCAAAGGACTATGGCTACACCTTC | CAISEGQGAKDYGYTF
TRBD1 | TRBJ2-7 | TRBV4-1 | . | TGCGCCAGCAGCTTCCGACAGGGATCCTACGAGCAGTACTTC | CASSFRQGSYEQYF
. | TRBJ2-3 | TRBV18 | . | TGTGCCAGCTCACAAAGACTGCGGGGTTCGGATACGCAGTATTTT | CASSQRLRGSDTQYF
. | TRBJ2-5 | TRBV20-1 | . | TGCAGTGCTAGTGCCAGGCTTGGGGAGACCCAGTACTTC | CSASARLGETQYF